These 10 T cell receptor beta chains originate from one sample sequenced in a study of cytomegalovirus exposure and HLA in healthy donors. Clones were sequenced by immunoSEQ multiplex PCR, and TCRdb holds only the in-frame ones, with some missing. The data hold around 250,000 clones, with roughly 90% observed a single time. Source material: PBMCs. Receptors originate from a woman aged 18-35 years in good health and CMV-seronegative.

The V call is TRBV6-1, the J call TRBJ1-4, with 7 bases lining up with TRBD1. Per the germline V gene, CDR1 is MNHNS and CDR2 is SASEGT. V trimming: 0 bases; J trimming: 0 bases; junction bases outside the gene matches: 16. This CDR3 region has 21 residues. CDR3 region: CASSEAHLGQPPWATNEKLFF. CDR3 DNA: TGTGCCAGCAGTGAAGCCCACCTGGGACAGCCCCCATGGGCAACTAATGAAAAACTGTTTTTT.

This chain uses TRBV10-3 with TRBJ1-1; 10 nucleotides match TRBD1. CDR3 length equals 15 residues. V gave up 3 bases and J gave up 5 bases; unmatched junction bases: 6. Germline assignment: CDR1 ENHRY and CDR2 SYGVKD. CDR3 protein: CAISDRGQGSTEAFF. DNA for the CDR3: TGTGCCATCAGTGATCGGGGACAGGGGAGTACTGAAGCTTTCTTT.

A remark on this clone: Additional DNA sequences in this sample encode the identical CDR3. The chain recombines TRBV5-1 with TRBJ2-3; no firm D call. V was shortened by 0 bases and J by 2 bases, with 7 bases between the two germline ends. The germline gives CDR1 SGHRS, CDR2 YFSETQ. The length of the CDR3 is 14 residues. CDR3 nucleotide sequence: TGCGCCAGCAGCTTGGGAACAACCACAGATACGCAGTATTTT. This encodes CASSLGTTTDTQYF. The full variable domain, completed using reference TRBV5-1 and TRBJ2-3, is KAGVTQTPRYLIKTRGQQVTLSCSPISGHRSVSWYQQTPGQGLQFLFEYFSETQRNKGNFPGRFSGRQFSNSRSEMNVSTLELGDSALYLCASSLGTTTDTQYFGPGTRLTVL.

V is TRBV30 and J is TRBJ1-1; D not resolved. Looked up from germline, CDR1 is GTSNPN and CDR2 is SVGIG (reference sequence). V lost 2 bases to trimming and J lost 0 bases, with 13 bases between them. This CDR3 has 15 amino acids. The CDR3 here is CAWSFPGLLNTEAFF. In DNA, the CDR3 is TGTGCCTGGAGTTTCCCTGGACTGCTGAACACTGAAGCTTTCTTT.

The CDR3 here is CASSLRLAVTNTGELFF. CDR3 in DNA: TGTGCCAGTAGTCTCCGACTAGCGGTGACGAACACCGGGGAGCTGTTTTTT. This rearrangement joins TRBV19 to TRBJ2-2; 9 nucleotides match TRBD2. The germline V gene encodes CDR1 LNHDA and CDR2 SQIVND (reference sequence). The CDR3 extends over 17 amino acids. V was clipped by 5 bases and J by 0 bases; unmatched bases: 7. Looking up the rest from reference TRBV19 and TRBJ2-2 gives the full variable domain: DGGITQSPKYLFRKEGQNVTLSCEQNLNHDAMYWYRQDPGQGLRLIYYSQIVNDFQKGDIAEGYSVSREKKESFPLTVTSAQKNPTAFYLCASSLRLAVTNTGELFFGEGSRLTVL.

This chain uses TRBV19 with TRBJ1-2; D gene ambiguous. Germline CDR1 and CDR2: LNHDA and SQIVND (reference sequence). This CDR3 spans 15 amino acids. V lost 7 bases and J lost 2, with 17 bases in between. In DNA form, the CDR3 reads TGTGCCAGTACAGAACAGCCAAACGCAAACTATGGCTACACCTTC. It specifies CASTEQPNANYGYTF.

V gene TRBV4-3 combines with J gene TRBJ2-7; tentative D call: TRBD1 (6 bases). V lost 0 bases and J 6 bases, leaving 15 bases between the germline ends. The germline V gene encodes CDR1 LGHNA and CDR2 YSLEER. The CDR3 extends over 15 amino acids. The CDR3 region has the DNA TGCGCCAGCAGCCAAGACAGGGGCCCCCTCGCCGAGCAGTACTTC. It yields the protein CASSQDRGPLAEQYF.

The chain recombines TRBV27 with TRBJ1-1, with TRBD1 matching over 7 bases. This CDR3 spans 14 amino acids. The V and J ends lost 0 bases and 5 bases, in that order; junction bases with no gene match: 3. CDR1 and CDR2 (germline): MNHEY, SMNVEV (reference sequence). CDR3 loop: CASSLSIQGTEAFF. The CDR3 bases are TGTGCCAGCAGTTTATCGATACAGGGGACTGAAGCTTTCTTT.

With respect to this clone: The sample contains more than one DNA sequence encoding this CDR3. This sequence joins TRBV5-1 and TRBJ1-1; 8 nucleotides line up with TRBD1. CDR3 length: 14 residues. Germline trimming cut 3 bases from V and 5 bases from J; bases unmatched to any gene: 6. CDR1 SGHRS and CDR2 YFSETQ come from the germline V gene. CDR3 sequence reads: CASSSGTGGTEAFF. The CDR3 DNA follows: TGCGCCAGCAGCTCAGGGACAGGAGGAACTGAAGCTTTCTTT.

This rearrangement joins TRBV5-6 to TRBJ2-3; D may be TRBD2 (6 bases). Germline values: CDR1 SGHDT, CDR2 YYEEEE. Trimming removed 4 bases at V and 4 bases at J, with 16 bases between. The CDR3 is 15 residues long. The CDR3 DNA reads TGTGCCAGCAGCACCACAGCGACTAGTGCAGATACGCAGTATTTT. Translation: CASSTTATSADTQYF.